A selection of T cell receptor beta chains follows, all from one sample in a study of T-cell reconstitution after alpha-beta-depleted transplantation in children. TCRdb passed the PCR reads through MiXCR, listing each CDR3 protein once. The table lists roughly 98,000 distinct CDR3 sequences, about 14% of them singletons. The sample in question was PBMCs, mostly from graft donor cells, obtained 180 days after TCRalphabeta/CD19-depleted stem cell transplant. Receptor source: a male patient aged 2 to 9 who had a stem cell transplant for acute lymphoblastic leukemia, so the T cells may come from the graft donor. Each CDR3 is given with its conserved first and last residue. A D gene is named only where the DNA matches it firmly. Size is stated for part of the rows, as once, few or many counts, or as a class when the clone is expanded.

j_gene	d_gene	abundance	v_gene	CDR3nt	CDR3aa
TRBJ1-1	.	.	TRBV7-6	TGTGCCAGCAGCTTAGCAGATCGGGGCGCCGAAGCTATCTTT	CASSLADRGAEAIF
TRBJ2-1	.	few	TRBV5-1	TGCGCCAGCAGCTTGAGTCCCGGGGCGGATGAGCAGTTCTTC	CASSLSPGADEQFF
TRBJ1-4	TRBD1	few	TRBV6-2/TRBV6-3	TGTGCCAGCAGTTTGGACCGGGACAGGTTCGGAAAACTGTTTTTT	CASSLDRDRFGKLFF
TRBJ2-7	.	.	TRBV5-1	TGCGCCAGCAGCTCGGGGTACATCTCCGAGCAGTACTTC	CASSSGYISEQYF
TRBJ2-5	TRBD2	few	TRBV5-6	TGTGCCAGCAGCTTAGACCGAGCGGGGGGCCAAGAGACCCAGTACTTC	CASSLDRAGGQETQYF
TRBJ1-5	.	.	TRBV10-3	TGTGCCATCAGTGAGTCTGGCAGCCATAGCAATCAGCCCCAGCATTTT	CAISESGSHSNQPQHF
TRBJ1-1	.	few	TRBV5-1	TGCGCCAGCAGCTCCGGATGGCGGGTTAACATGAACACTGAAGCTTTCTTT	CASSSGWRVNMNTEAFF
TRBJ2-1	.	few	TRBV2	TGTGCCAGCATCCCGCGGGGCTCCTACAATGAGCAGTTCTTC	CASIPRGSYNEQFF
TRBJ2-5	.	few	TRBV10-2	TGCGCCAGCAGTGAGTCAGAATCGCCCTGGACATGGGAGACCCAGTACTTC	CASSESESPWTWETQYF
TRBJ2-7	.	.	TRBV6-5	TGTGCCAGCAGTTACCGCGACACCTACGAGCAGTACTTC	CASSYRDTYEQYF
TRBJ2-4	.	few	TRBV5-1	TGCGCCAGCAGCTCGTCAGACAGGTCGGACATTCAGTACTTC	CASSSSDRSDIQYF
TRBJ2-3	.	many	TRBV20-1	TGCAGTGCCCAAAGCGGAGGTCCCAGAGATACGCAGTATTTT	CSAQSGGPRDTQYF
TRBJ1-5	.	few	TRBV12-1	TGTGCCAGCAGCCCGTCGGCAGGAGAGGGCAATCAGCCCCAGCATTTT	CASSPSAGEGNQPQHF
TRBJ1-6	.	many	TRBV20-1	TGCAGTGCTAAGTCGGGGGCCTCCTATAATTCACCCCTCCACTTT	CSAKSGASYNSPLHF
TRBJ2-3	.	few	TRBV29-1	TGCAGCGTCGGTGAAATGTATACGCAGTATTTT	CSVGEMYTQYF
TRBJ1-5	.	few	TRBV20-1	TGCAGTGCTACCAGGGGCATGGGGCCCCAGCATTTT	CSATRGMGPQHF
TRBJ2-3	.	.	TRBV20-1	TGCAGTGCTAGCGGGGGAAGGACAGATACGCAGTATTTT	CSASGGRTDTQYF
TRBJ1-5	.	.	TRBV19	TGTGCCAGTAGTATAGATCGCAAAACAGGTTTTTGGCCCCAGCATTTT	CASSIDRKTGFWPQHF
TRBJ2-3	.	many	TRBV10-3	TGTGCCATCAGTGTTAACAGGGTTAGCACAGATACGCAGTATTTT	CAISVNRVSTDTQYF
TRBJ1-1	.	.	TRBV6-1	TGTGCCAGCAGGACCTACGGGCGCCCGAACACTGAAGCTTTCTTT	CASRTYGRPNTEAFF
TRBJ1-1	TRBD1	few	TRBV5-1	TGCGCCAGCAGCTTGGAGGGGACAGACTCTGAAGCTTTCTTT	CASSLEGTDSEAFF
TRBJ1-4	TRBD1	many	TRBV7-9	TGTGCCAGCAGGCCGGACAGGGGATCGGAAAAACTGTTTTTT	CASRPDRGSEKLFF
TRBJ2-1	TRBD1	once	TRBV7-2	TGTGCCAGCAGCTTGGGGACAGGGGGCGCCTACAATGAGCAGTTCTTC	CASSLGTGGAYNEQFF
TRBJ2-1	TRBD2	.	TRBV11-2	TGTGCCAGCAGCTTACTCTCTTTAGCGGGGGGGCGCGGAGTCTACAATGAGCAGTTCTTC	CASSLLSLAGGRGVYNEQFF
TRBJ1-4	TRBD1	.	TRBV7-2	TGTGCCAGCAGCTTATTGGGACAGGGCTCTAATGAAAAACTGTTTTTT	CASSLLGQGSNEKLFF
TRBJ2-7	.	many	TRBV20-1	TGCAGTGCTAGAGACACAGGGCACGAGCAGTACTTC	CSARDTGHEQYF
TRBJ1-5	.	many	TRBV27	TGTGCCAGTACCCCCCAGCTTGGATGGAATCAGCCCCAGCATTTT	CASTPQLGWNQPQHF
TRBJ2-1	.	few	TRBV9	TGTGCCAGCACCGTATCGGGGCGGTATGGGGGGGACAAGCAGTTCTTC	CASTVSGRYGGDKQFF
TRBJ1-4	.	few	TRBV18	TGTGCCAGCTCACCAAGAGGACCACAGACCTATAATGAAAAACTGTTTTTT	CASSPRGPQTYNEKLFF
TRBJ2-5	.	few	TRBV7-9	TGTGCCAGCAGCCCGTGGGCTTGTGGAGAGACCCAGTACTTC	CASSPWACGETQYF
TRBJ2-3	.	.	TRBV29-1	TGCAGCGTTGCGGGGACCTCATGGTCAGATACGCAGTATTTT	CSVAGTSWSDTQYF
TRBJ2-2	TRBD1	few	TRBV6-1	TGTGCCAGCAGTACGGACAGGGTTGGCGGGGAGCTGTTTTTT	CASSTDRVGGELFF
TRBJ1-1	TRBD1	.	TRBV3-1	TGTGCCAGCAGCTCGCGACAGGGAATTTACTCTGAAGCTTTCTTT	CASSSRQGIYSEAFF
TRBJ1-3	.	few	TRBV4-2	TGTGCCAGCAGCCAAAGGCCTCAGGATATCTCTGGAAACACCATATATTTT	CASSQRPQDISGNTIYF
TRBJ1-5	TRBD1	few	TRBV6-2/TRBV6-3	TGTGCCAGCAGTCGGGACAGGGGGAGCGTAACCCAGCATTTT	CASSRDRGSVTQHF
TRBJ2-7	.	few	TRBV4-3	TGCGCCAGCAGCCAAGATAGCACAGGCTCCTACGAGCAGTACTTC	CASSQDSTGSYEQYF
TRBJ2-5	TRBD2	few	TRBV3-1	TGTGCCAGCAACCCCGGGGAGGGGAGGTTCGAGACCCAGTACTTC	CASNPGEGRFETQYF
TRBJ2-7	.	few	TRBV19	TGTGCCAGTAGTGGGGCAGGACTTCCCTACGAGCAGTACTTC	CASSGAGLPYEQYF
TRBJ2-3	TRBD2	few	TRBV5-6	TGTGCCAGCAGCGTAGCGGGGGGAGCCAACACAGATACGCAGTATTTT	CASSVAGGANTDTQYF
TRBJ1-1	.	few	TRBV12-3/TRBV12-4	TGTGCCAGCAGTCTAGGGGGGACATCGGAAGCTTTCTTT	CASSLGGTSEAFF
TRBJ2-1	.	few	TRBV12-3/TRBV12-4	TGTGCCAGCAGTTTCGGGGGCTCCTACAATGAGCAGTTCTTC	CASSFGGSYNEQFF
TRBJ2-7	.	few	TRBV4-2	TGTGCCAGCAGCCAAGATTTGCTAGTCTACGAGCAGTACTTC	CASSQDLLVYEQYF
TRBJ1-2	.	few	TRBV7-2	TGTGCCAGCAGCTTAGGCGTGACACCCGGGATCTATGGCTACACCTTC	CASSLGVTPGIYGYTF
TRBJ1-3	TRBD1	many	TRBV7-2	TGTGCCAGCAGCTCTCTAAGACAGGGGTCGAGAAACACCATATATTTT	CASSSLRQGSRNTIYF
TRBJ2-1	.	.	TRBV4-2	TGTGCCAGCAGCCAGGGCCCTTCCGGGGGACCCTATAATGAGCAGTTCTTC	CASSQGPSGGPYNEQFF
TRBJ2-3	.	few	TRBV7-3	TGTGCCAGCAGCTTAATTGGGACTGGCACAGATACGCAGTATTTT	CASSLIGTGTDTQYF
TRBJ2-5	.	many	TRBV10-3	TGTGCCATCAGTGCCGGAGGGGGAGAGACCCAGTACTTC	CAISAGGGETQYF
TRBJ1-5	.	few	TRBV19	TGTGCCAGCCACAGGGAGGGAGGACAGCCCCAGCATTTT	CASHREGGQPQHF
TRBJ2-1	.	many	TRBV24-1	TGTGCCACCAGTGATTTGGGGGGGGCCGGTGAGCAGTTCTTC	CATSDLGGAGEQFF
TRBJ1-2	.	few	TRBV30	TGTGCCTGGATCCGAAGGAATCGTGGCTACACCTTC	CAWIRRNRGYTF
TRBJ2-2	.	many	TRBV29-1	TGCAGCGTTGAAAGAACAACCGGGGAGCTGTTTTTT	CSVERTTGELFF
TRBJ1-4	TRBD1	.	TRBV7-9	TGTGCCAGCAGCTTCCCCGACAGGGGCACTAATGAAAAACTGTTTTTT	CASSFPDRGTNEKLFF
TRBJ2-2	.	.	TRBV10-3	TGTGCCATCAGTGGGGGGACCGGGGAGCTGTTTTTT	CAISGGTGELFF